This T cell receptor (beta chain) comes out of a study of OX40 agonist ivuxolimab in advanced cancers. Study-wide background: Ivuxolimab, which is an agonistic anti-OX40 (CD134) antibody, was administered to the patients. Across the patients, intravenous ivuxolimab was delivered every 2 weeks at 0.01 to 10 mg/kg. The study enrolled dose-escalation patients with hepatocellular carcinoma, melanoma, renal cell or head and neck cancer. A partial response was reached by three patients: one with hepatocellular carcinoma and two with cutaneous melanoma.

TCRdb's copy holds only in-frame clones and misses some; the assay was immunoSEQ multiplex PCR. The data contain around 90,000 clones, around 87% of them singletons. The CDR3 has 13 residues. Germline V CDR1 and CDR2: MGHDK, SYGVNS. V was cut by 4 bases and J by 2 bases, with 8 bases left in between. Sample: CD4+ or CD8+ T cells sorted from blood, taken in a trial of the OX40 agonist ivuxolimab. V usage is TRBV25-1 and J usage is TRBJ1-2, with D tentatively TRBD1 (6 bases). The TCR was taken from an adult with an advanced solid tumor such as melanoma, head and neck, liver or kidney cancer. This CDR3 reads CASSATGNYGYTF. The CDR3 coding sequence is TGTGCCAGCAGTGCGACAGGAAACTATGGCTACACCTTC.